This is a list of T cell receptor beta chains from one sample in a study of control samples from healthy donors and cancer patients. Sequencing was performed with immunoSEQ multiplex PCR; in TCRdb, only in-frame clones are kept and a portion is missing. The repertoire has 120,000 to 150,000 clones, about nine tenths of them found once; the top ten carry 4.9%. The material sequenced was blood. The source is a man aged 25 to 40 in good health. The CDR3 runs from the conserved cysteine through the conserved F or W.

CDR3aa	v_gene	j_gene
CASSLDRALLASGYTF	TRBV13	TRBJ1-2
CSASGRGLADTQYF	TRBV20-1	TRBJ2-3
CASSQVRDPRWGYTF	TRBV4-1	TRBJ1-2
CASSPPGTGGNQPQHF	TRBV18	TRBJ1-5
CASSRRKATPLTDTQYF	TRBV5-6	TRBJ2-3
CASSVSSYEQYF	TRBV6-2/TRBV6-3	TRBJ2-7
CASSLGASEGTQYF	TRBV7-2	TRBJ2-3
CASSQEDRAYEQYF	TRBV4-3	TRBJ2-7
CASSRGQGGYGYTF	TRBV11-3	TRBJ1-2
CASSQELNNEQFF	TRBV4-3	TRBJ2-1